Listed below are T cell receptor beta chains from one sample, sequenced in a study of T cells in Graves' hyperthyroidism and ophthalmopathy. Via MiXCR, TCRdb re-called the multiplex PCR reads, giving one row per CDR3 protein. This sample has around 490,000 distinct CDR3 sequences, with nearly 20% found just once. Sequencing was carried out using blood. The receptors here all came from a man in his forties with Graves' ophthalmopathy. CDR3s include the opening cysteine and the closing phenylalanine or tryptophan. The D gene is left open where the match is weak. Size values are once, few and many counts, or a class for expanded clones, and some rows have none.

size: few; J: TRBJ1-1; D: -; V: TRBV19; DNA: TGTGCCAGTAGTATGCAGGGGCGGGCTGAAGCTTTCTTT; CDR3: CASSMQGRAEAFF
size: -; J: TRBJ2-7; D: TRBD1; V: TRBV12-3/TRBV12-4; DNA: TGTGCCAGCAGACAGACAGGGGGCTGGGAGCAGTACTTC; CDR3: CASRQTGGWEQYF
size: -; J: TRBJ1-4; D: TRBD1; V: TRBV6-1; DNA: TGTGCCAGCAGGTCGACAGGGGAGGAAAAACTGTTTTTT; CDR3: CASRSTGEEKLFF
size: few; J: TRBJ2-5; D: -; V: TRBV10-3; DNA: TGTGCCATTAAGGGGGGGGGATCGGAGACCCAGTACTTC; CDR3: CAIKGGGSETQYF
size: many; J: TRBJ2-1; D: TRBD2; V: TRBV7-3; DNA: TGTGCCAGCAGCAAATCATTAGCGGGAGGGGCTGAGCAGTTCTTC; CDR3: CASSKSLAGGAEQFF
size: -; J: TRBJ2-3; D: TRBD1; V: TRBV27; DNA: TGTGCCAGCAGTTTTTTGGACAGGGGGCCAGATACGCAGTATTTT; CDR3: CASSFLDRGPDTQYF
size: -; J: TRBJ2-2; D: TRBD2; V: TRBV24-1; DNA: TGTGCCACCAGTGATTTGAGTACTAGCGGGGGGCCCACCGGGGAGCTGTTTTTT; CDR3: CATSDLSTSGGPTGELFF
size: -; J: TRBJ1-2; D: -; V: TRBV7-9; DNA: TGTGCCAGCAGCTTACCGACAGCGCTTGAGGGGGGCTACACCTTC; CDR3: CASSLPTALEGGYTF
size: few; J: TRBJ1-5; D: -; V: TRBV24-1; DNA: TGTGCCACCAGTCTCGGAGCAAATCAGCCCCAGCATTTT; CDR3: CATSLGANQPQHF
size: -; J: TRBJ2-3; D: TRBD1; V: TRBV29-1; DNA: TGCAGCGCCTCCGGGACAGGCACAGATACGCAGTATTTT; CDR3: CSASGTGTDTQYF
size: many; J: TRBJ2-7; D: -; V: TRBV12-3/TRBV12-4; DNA: TGTGCCAGCAGTATGACTGACTACGAGCAGTACTTC; CDR3: CASSMTDYEQYF
size: -; J: TRBJ2-1; D: -; V: TRBV27; DNA: TGTGCCAGCAGCACCGGGACCCCCTACAATGAGCAGTTCTTC; CDR3: CASSTGTPYNEQFF
size: many; J: TRBJ2-5; D: -; V: TRBV7-2; DNA: TGTGCCAGCAGCACCTCGGGAGCGCTAGAAGAGACCCAGTACTTC; CDR3: CASSTSGALEETQYF
size: few; J: TRBJ2-5; D: TRBD1; V: TRBV20-1; DNA: TGCAGTGCTAGCCTAAACCAGGGGGTACAAGAGACCCAGTACTTC; CDR3: CSASLNQGVQETQYF
size: -; J: TRBJ1-1; D: -; V: TRBV3-1; DNA: TGTGCCAGCAGCCAAGACTTTGTGGCGGAAGCTTTCTTT; CDR3: CASSQDFVAEAFF